Following are 25 T cell receptor beta chains from one sample sequenced in a study of memory CD4+ T cells and cytomegalovirus serostatus. Single viable CD3+CD4+CD8-CD45RO+ cells were sorted as the memory CD4+ T cells. TCRdb keeps only in-frame clones here, not all; method: immunoSEQ multiplex PCR. The sample lists 45,000 to 50,000 clones; 78% were seen once. The sequenced sample consisted of memory CD4+ T cells from blood. The receptor set was obtained from an adult in good health and CMV-seronegative.

This clone showed up just once. This rearrangement joins TRBV28 to TRBJ2-4; TRBD2 agrees at 12 bases. The V segment lost 7 bases and the J segment 1 base; nucleotides outside the gene matches: 11. CDR1 MDHEN and CDR2 SYDVKM come from the germline V gene. This CDR3 comprises 18 residues. The DNA of the CDR3 is TGTGCCAGCACAGGGCTAGCGGGAGGGCGTCGGGCCAAAAACATTCAGTACTTC. Protein: CASTGLAGGRRAKNIQYF.

J is TRBJ2-1 and V is TRBV4-1; D gene unclear. This CDR3 is built from 16 residues. Trimming shortened V by 5 bases and J by 0 bases, and 14 bases separated the two germline ends. Germline V gives CDR1 MGHRA, CDR2 YSYEKL. In nucleotides, the CDR3 is TGCGCCAGCAGCATCACTGGCGCCAGCTCCTACAATGAGCAGTTCTTC. Its protein product is CASSITGASSYNEQFF.

The V call is TRBV7-9, the J call TRBJ2-3, with 7 bases identical to TRBD2. Looked up from germline, CDR1 is SEHNR and CDR2 is FQNEAQ (reference sequence). The V segment lost 1 base and the J segment 3 bases; nucleotides outside the gene matches: 4. The CDR3 runs 15 residues. CDR3 in DNA: TGTGCCAGCAGCTTAGTGGGAGGGGTAACAGATACGCAGTATTTT. Amino acids: CASSLVGGVTDTQYF.

This clone was detected only once. V is TRBV29-1 and J is TRBJ1-1; no definite D call. CDR3 length: 12 amino acids. Germline CDR1 SQVTM, CDR2 ANQGSEA. The V and J ends lost 8 bases and 0 bases respectively, with 10 bases between them. The CDR3 protein is CSSRAVNTEAFF. CDR3 bases: TGCAGCAGCCGGGCGGTGAACACTGAAGCTTTCTTT.

The rearrangement uses TRBV6-1 and TRBJ2-7; maybe TRBD1 (6 bases). The length of the CDR3 is 14 residues. Germline V gene data show CDR1 as MNHNS and CDR2 as SASEGT. Trimming shortened V by 5 bases and J by 2 bases, and 13 bases separated the two germline ends. The CDR3 reads CASSLGAGAYEQYF. The CDR3 nucleotides are TGTGCCAGCAGTTTGGGGGCAGGGGCCTACGAGCAGTACTTC.

The rearrangement links TRBV7-9 to TRBJ1-2; D remains ambiguous. Trimming took off 5 bases at V and 2 bases at J, with 18 bases between the two ends. Germline CDR1 is SEHNR and CDR2 is FQNEAQ (reference sequence). The CDR3 contains 16 residues. The CDR3 DNA sequence: TGTGCCAGCAGCCCGACGGGATCAGGCCGGAACTATGGCTACACCTTC. Amino acids: CASSPTGSGRNYGYTF.

The genes are TRBV5-4 and TRBJ1-2; maybe TRBD1 (6 bases). The CDR3 consists of 15 residues. The ends were cut back, 4 bases at V and 8 bases at J, with 21 bases in the middle. Germline CDR1 is SGHNT and CDR2 is YYREEE (reference sequence). The CDR3 here is CASSQGALGAGGYTF. The CDR3 DNA sequence: TGTGCCAGCAGCCAAGGGGCACTGGGGGCCGGAGGCTACACCTTC.

This clone appeared a single time. V is TRBV5-1 and J is TRBJ2-1; no clear D. Germline V CDR1 and CDR2: SGHRS, YFSETQ. Trimming cost V 4 bases and J 7 bases, with 15 bases left between them. The CDR3 length is 14 residues. CDR3 residues: CASSPFDARNEQFF. DNA of the CDR3: TGCGCCAGCAGCCCATTCGATGCCAGAAATGAGCAGTTCTTC. The complete variable domain, with remaining parts taken from reference TRBV5-1 and TRBJ2-1, reads KAGVTQTPRYLIKTRGQQVTLSCSPISGHRSVSWYQQTPGQGLQFLFEYFSETQRNKGNFPGRFSGRQFSNSRSEMNVSTLELGDSALYLCASSPFDARNEQFFGPGTRLTVL.

In nucleotides, the CDR3 is TGTGCCAGCAGCCGTACGACAGACAGGTTAAACTCCTACGAGCAGTACTTC. Translated: CASSRTTDRLNSYEQYF. The V call is TRBV27, the J call TRBJ2-7, with D perhaps TRBD1 (6 bases). The length of the CDR3 is 17 residues. In germline, CDR1 is MNHEY, CDR2 SMNVEV (reference sequence). Trimming took 6 bases from V and 0 from J, leaving 21 bases between them.

The rearrangement links TRBV5-4 to TRBJ1-2; D gene ambiguous. The CDR3 is made up of 16 amino acids. Germline lookup yields CDR1 SGHNT and CDR2 YYREEE (reference sequence). V was trimmed by 4 bases and J by 1 base, leaving 17 bases between them. CDR3 bases: TGTGCCAGCAGCCCCTCCGGGCCAGGAGTTAACTATGGCTACACCTTC. It encodes CASSPSGPGVNYGYTF.

Concerning this clone: Other DNA variants within this sample encode the same CDR3. The J gene is TRBJ1-2, the V gene TRBV30; TRBD1 might be the D (6 bases). The germline V gene has CDR1 GTSNPN and CDR2 SVGIG (reference sequence). CDR3 size: 13 residues. V was cut by 5 bases and J by 8 bases, with 18 bases left in between. In nucleotides, the CDR3 is TGTGCCTGGCTGACCGGGGGCGCGGGGGGCTACACCTTC. It translates to CAWLTGGAGGYTF.

This clone was seen a few times. The rearrangement links TRBV10-1 to TRBJ2-2, with 11 bases lining up with TRBD1. CDR1 and CDR2 (germline): WNHNN, SYGVQD (reference sequence). This CDR3 has 14 amino acids. After removal of 8 bases from V and 4 bases from J, the junction contained 3 bases not matched to a gene. DNA of the CDR3: TGCGCCAGCGGTGGGACAGGGGGCACCGGGGAGCTGTTTTTT. Its translation is CASGGTGGTGELFF.

V and J are TRBV9 and TRBJ1-1; TRBD1 matches at 7 bases. CDR3 length: 16 amino acids. Germline V CDR1 and CDR2: SGDLS, YYNGEE. Trimming cost V 3 bases and J 1 base; bases outside gene matches: 9. CDR3 loop: CASSARQGGPNTEAFF. In nucleotides, the CDR3 is TGTGCCAGCAGCGCTCGCCAGGGGGGACCGAACACTGAAGCTTTCTTT.

This chain connects TRBV11-2 to TRBJ2-3; the match to TRBD1 covers 9 bases. The J segment lost 2 bases and the V segment lost 5 bases, leaving 5 bases of the junction unmatched. The germline gives CDR1 SGHAT, CDR2 FQNNGV. There are 15 residues in the CDR3. CDR3 DNA: TGTGCCAGCAGCCCGGGGGACAGGGACACAGATACGCAGTATTTT. As protein: CASSPGDRDTDTQYF.

The V call is TRBV29-1, the J call TRBJ1-2, with 10 bases aligning to TRBD1. CDR1 SQVTM and CDR2 ANQGSEA come from the germline V gene. V lost 3 bases, J lost 7 bases, and 5 bases stayed unmatched. This CDR3 contains 13 residues. CDR3 residues: CSVDRQGAGGYTF. CDR3 in DNA: TGCAGCGTTGACCGACAGGGGGCCGGTGGCTACACCTTC.

The chain carries TRBV7-9 and TRBJ1-2; 9 bases agree with TRBD1. The CDR3 contains 15 residues. Unmatched junction bases numbered 11, after V lost 8 bases and J lost 4 bases. Germline assignment: CDR1 SEHNR and CDR2 FQNEAQ (reference sequence). The CDR3 DNA reads TGTGCCAGCGGTGGGGGACAGGGAACTCTCTATGGCTACACCTTC. The encoded protein is CASGGGQGTLYGYTF.

The chain carries TRBV27 and TRBJ2-5; D is unresolved. The V and J ends lost 5 bases and 3 bases respectively, with 16 bases between them. Germline CDR1 reads MNHEY; CDR2 reads SMNVEV (reference sequence). The CDR3 runs to 15 residues. CDR3 bases: TGTGCCAGCAGTCCCATTGGGCGAGGAGAAGAGACCCAGTACTTC. Its translation: CASSPIGRGEETQYF.

The CDR3 sequence is CASSSLGGSGNTIYF. Here the CDR3 DNA reads TGTGCCAGCAGCTCCCTAGGGGGCTCTGGAAACACCATATATTTT. The V gene is TRBV5-4, the J gene TRBJ1-3; the D gene is possibly TRBD1 (6 bases). V lost 3 bases and J lost 0, with 10 bases in between. This CDR3 is built from 15 residues. Germline assignment: CDR1 SGHNT and CDR2 YYREEE (reference sequence).

The chain employs TRBV7-2 and TRBJ1-1, with D hard to call. Germline-derived CDR1 and CDR2 are SGHTA and FQGNSA. The CDR3 is made up of 14 amino acids. The germline V and J ends were trimmed by 1 base and 2 bases, with 8 bases remaining between them. In DNA, the CDR3 is TGTGCCAGCAGCTTAGGGTCTGGTAACACTGAAGCTTTCTTT. Encoded protein: CASSLGSGNTEAFF.

The V gene is TRBV7-6, the J gene TRBJ1-1; TRBD1 agrees at 8 bases. J gave up 1 base and V 5 bases, and 6 bases lay outside the gene matches. The CDR3 sequence is 15 residues long. In germline, CDR1 is SGHVS, CDR2 FNYEAQ. The CDR3 nucleotides are TGTGCCAGCAGCCAGAGCCAGGGGGCGAACACTGAAGCTTTCTTT. Translated: CASSQSQGANTEAFF.

J is TRBJ2-7 and V is TRBV7-2; D not certain. The CDR3 has 14 residues. Germline CDR1 SGHTA, CDR2 FQGNSA. The V and J ends lost 5 bases and 3 bases respectively, with 14 bases between them. CDR3 nucleotide sequence: TGTGCCAGCAGCCCCCGGGTGGGAATCTACGAGCAGTACTTC. It translates to CASSPRVGIYEQYF.

Here the CDR3 reads CASSFRLSGRGWFYNEQFF. For the CDR3, the DNA is TGTGCCAGCAGTTTCCGTCTTAGCGGGAGGGGGTGGTTCTACAATGAGCAGTTCTTC. The rearrangement joins TRBV28 to TRBJ2-1, with 11 bases lining up with TRBD2. Trimming cost V 3 bases and J 3 bases; bases outside gene matches: 13. CDR3 size: 19 residues. The germline V gene encodes CDR1 MDHEN and CDR2 SYDVKM.

The table lists this clone with a few counts. The CDR3 spells CASGVTSGYEQYF. CDR3 DNA sequence: TGTGCCAGCGGCGTGACTAGCGGGTACGAGCAGTACTTC. The V and J genes are TRBV6-5 and TRBJ2-7, with 10 bases aligning to TRBD2. CDR3 size: 13 residues. The ends lost 8 bases at V and 4 bases at J; junction bases unmatched: 5. Germline V gene lookup returns CDR1 MNHEY and CDR2 SVGAGI.

This chain uses TRBV30 with TRBJ2-1; 9 nucleotides match TRBD2. Germline assignment: CDR1 GTSNPN and CDR2 SVGIG (reference sequence). The ends lost 4 bases at V and 9 bases at J; junction bases unmatched: 10. CDR3 size: 14 residues. The DNA of the CDR3 is TGTGCCTGGAACGAGGGGACTAGCAAGGTTGAGCAGTTCTTC. Translated, it gives CAWNEGTSKVEQFF.

This chain uses TRBV29-1 with TRBJ2-3; a weak D match, TRBD2 (5 bases). The CDR3 totals 13 residues. The germline V and J ends were trimmed by 4 bases and 2 bases, with 10 bases remaining between them. CDR1 is SQVTM and CDR2 is ANQGSEA in the germline V gene. The CDR3 sequence is CSVVGGATDTQYF. The DNA of the CDR3 is TGCAGCGTTGTTGGAGGAGCCACAGATACGCAGTATTTT.